This T cell receptor beta chain was sequenced in a study of blood T cell repertoires in COVID-19. Study information: The study drew acute and convalescent COVID-19 samples from the United States, Italy and Spain. The analysed material was cDNA or gDNA that came from T cells, B-cell-depleted T cells, or PBMCs.

Original processing methods: Quantification of nucleated cells was approximated via reference gene primer amplification. Clones were read by immunoSEQ multiplex PCR, and TCRdb kept only the in-frame ones, dropping some. The DNA was the basis for D and trimming; V, J and clone size are from that table. The table shows around 150,000 clones, with 92% occurring only once. Germline assignment: CDR1 GTSNPN and CDR2 SVGIG (reference sequence). The CDR3 covers 18 residues. Trimming removed 4 bases at V and 0 bases at J, with 22 bases between. Enrolled during active infection, Seattle patients were then followed longitudinally.

The TCR comes from a man in his thirties or forties with COVID-19, enrolled during active disease. V usage is TRBV30 and J usage is TRBJ1-5; D perhaps matches TRBD1 (5 bases). Sequencing used peripheral blood. The CDR3 nucleotides read TGTGCCTGGACGGAGGGCAGGCTGGGACTAAATAGCAATCAGCCCCAGCATTTT. This codes for CAWTEGRLGLNSNQPQHF.